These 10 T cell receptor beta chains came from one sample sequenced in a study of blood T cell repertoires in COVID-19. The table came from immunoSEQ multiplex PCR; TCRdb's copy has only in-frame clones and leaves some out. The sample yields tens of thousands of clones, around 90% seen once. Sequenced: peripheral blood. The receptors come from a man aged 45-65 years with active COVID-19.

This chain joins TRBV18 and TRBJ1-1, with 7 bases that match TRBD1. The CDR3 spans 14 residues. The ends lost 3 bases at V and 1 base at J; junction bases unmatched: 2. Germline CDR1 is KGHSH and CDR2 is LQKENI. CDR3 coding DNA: TGTGCCAGCTCACCGCGGACAGGGAACACTGAAGCTTTCTTT. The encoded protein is CASSPRTGNTEAFF.

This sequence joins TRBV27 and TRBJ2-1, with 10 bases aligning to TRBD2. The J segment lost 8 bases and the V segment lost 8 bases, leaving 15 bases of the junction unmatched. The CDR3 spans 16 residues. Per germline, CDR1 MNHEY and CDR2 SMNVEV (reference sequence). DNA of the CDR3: TGTGCCAGCCGGTCCGGGCCAGCGGGAGGGAAGGATGAGCAGTTCTTC. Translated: CASRSGPAGGKDEQFF.

This CDR3 reads CAWSALTKGEQYF. The DNA for the CDR3 is TGTGCCTGGAGCGCCCTGACGAAGGGGGAGCAGTACTTC. The genes are TRBV30 and TRBJ2-7; D is possibly TRBD1 (5 bases). The CDR3 loop spans 13 amino acids. CDR1 and CDR2 from the germline V gene are GTSNPN and SVGIG (reference sequence). V shed 3 bases and J shed 7 bases, with 16 bases lying between them.

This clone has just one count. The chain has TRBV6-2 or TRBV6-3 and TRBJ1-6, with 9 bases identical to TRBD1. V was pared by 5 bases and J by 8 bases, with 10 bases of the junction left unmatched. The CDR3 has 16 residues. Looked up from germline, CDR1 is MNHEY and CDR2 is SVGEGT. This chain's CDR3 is CASSRPNRGRDSPLHF. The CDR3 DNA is TGTGCCAGCAGTAGGCCTAACAGGGGGCGAGATTCACCCCTCCACTTT.

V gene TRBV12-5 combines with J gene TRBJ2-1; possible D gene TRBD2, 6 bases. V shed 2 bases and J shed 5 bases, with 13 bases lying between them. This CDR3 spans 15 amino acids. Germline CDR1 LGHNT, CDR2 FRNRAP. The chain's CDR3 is CASGLLAGSHNEQFF. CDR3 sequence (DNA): TGTGCTAGTGGTTTGCTCGCGGGATCCCACAATGAGCAGTTCTTC.

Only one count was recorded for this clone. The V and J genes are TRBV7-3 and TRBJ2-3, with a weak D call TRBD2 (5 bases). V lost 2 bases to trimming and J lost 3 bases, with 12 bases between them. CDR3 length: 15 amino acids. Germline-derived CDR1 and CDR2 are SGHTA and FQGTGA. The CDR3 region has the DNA TGTGCCAGCAGCTTAGGGAGCGGCCTTACAGATACGCAGTATTTT. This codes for CASSLGSGLTDTQYF.

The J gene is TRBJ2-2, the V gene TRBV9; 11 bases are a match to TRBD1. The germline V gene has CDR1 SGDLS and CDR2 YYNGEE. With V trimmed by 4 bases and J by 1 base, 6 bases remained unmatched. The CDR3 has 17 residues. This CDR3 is CASSIRTGGLNTGELFF. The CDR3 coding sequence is TGTGCCAGCAGCATCCGGACAGGGGGCTTGAACACCGGGGAGCTGTTTTTT.

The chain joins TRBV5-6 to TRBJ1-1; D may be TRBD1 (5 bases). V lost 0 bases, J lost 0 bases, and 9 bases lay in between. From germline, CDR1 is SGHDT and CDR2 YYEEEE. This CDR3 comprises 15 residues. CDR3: CASSLEDRLNTEAFF. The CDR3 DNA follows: TGTGCCAGCAGCTTGGAAGACAGATTGAACACTGAAGCTTTCTTT.

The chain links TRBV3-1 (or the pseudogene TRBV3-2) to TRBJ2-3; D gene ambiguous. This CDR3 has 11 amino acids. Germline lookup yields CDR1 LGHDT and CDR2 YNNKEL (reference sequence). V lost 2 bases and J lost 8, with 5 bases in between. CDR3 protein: CASSQSGTQYF. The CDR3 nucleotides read TGTGCCAGCAGCCAATCCGGTACGCAGTATTTT.

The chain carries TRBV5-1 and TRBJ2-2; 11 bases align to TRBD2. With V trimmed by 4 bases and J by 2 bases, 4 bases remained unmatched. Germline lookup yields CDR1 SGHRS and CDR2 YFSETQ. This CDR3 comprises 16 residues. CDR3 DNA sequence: TGCGCCAGCAGCGGGGGACTAGCGGCCAACACCGGGGAGCTGTTTTTT. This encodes CASSGGLAANTGELFF.